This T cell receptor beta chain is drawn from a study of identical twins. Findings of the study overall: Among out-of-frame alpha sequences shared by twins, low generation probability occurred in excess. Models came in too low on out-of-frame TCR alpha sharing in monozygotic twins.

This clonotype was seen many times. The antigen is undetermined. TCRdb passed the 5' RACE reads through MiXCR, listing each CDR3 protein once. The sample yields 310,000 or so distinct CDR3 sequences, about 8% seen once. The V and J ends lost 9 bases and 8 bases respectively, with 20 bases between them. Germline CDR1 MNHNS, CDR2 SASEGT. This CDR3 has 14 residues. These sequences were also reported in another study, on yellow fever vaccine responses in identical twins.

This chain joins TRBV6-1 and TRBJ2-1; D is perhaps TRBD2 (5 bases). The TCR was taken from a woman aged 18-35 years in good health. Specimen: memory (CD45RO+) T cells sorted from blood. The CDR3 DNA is TGTGCCAGTCAAGGGAGCGGCATAAGCCATGAGCAGTTCTTC. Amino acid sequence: CASQGSGISHEQFF.